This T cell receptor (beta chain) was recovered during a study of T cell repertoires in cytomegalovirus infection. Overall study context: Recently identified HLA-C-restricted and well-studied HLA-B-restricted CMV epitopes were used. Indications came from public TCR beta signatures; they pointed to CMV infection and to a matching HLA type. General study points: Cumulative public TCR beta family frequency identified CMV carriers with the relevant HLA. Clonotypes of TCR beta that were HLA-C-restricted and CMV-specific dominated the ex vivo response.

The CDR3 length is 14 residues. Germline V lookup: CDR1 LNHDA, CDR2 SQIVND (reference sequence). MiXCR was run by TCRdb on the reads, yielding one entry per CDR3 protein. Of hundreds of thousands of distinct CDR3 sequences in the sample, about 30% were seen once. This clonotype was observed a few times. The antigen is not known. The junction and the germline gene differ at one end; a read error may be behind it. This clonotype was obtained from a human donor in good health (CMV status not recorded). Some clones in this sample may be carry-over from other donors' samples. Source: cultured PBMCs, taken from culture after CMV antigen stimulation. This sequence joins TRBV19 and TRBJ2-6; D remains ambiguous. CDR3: CASSIGSGANVLTF. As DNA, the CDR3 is TGTGCCAGTAGCATAGGCTCTGGGGCCAACGTCCTGACTTTC.